The 28 T cell receptor beta chains presented below share a single source sample, sequenced in a study of blood T cell repertoires in COVID-19 (dated by TCRdb to 2019 to 2021). Library preparation was by the immunoSEQ multiplex PCR assay. Not all clones reach the TCRdb copy of this immuneACCESS table, which keeps in-frame sequences only. Checked studies attribute under half of the gap to unresolved V genes and leave the rest unexplained. Present in this sample are a few hundred thousand clones, 92% of which were seen just once. Around 18% of the sample goes to the ten largest clones. The sample consisted of PBMCs or T cells enriched from blood (not recorded which). These receptors all stem from a woman aged 25-40 years who had recovered from COVID-19.

V usage is TRBV11-2 and J usage is TRBJ2-7, with D maybe TRBD1 (6 bases). Germline V gene lookup returns CDR1 SGHAT and CDR2 FQNNGV. V shed 1 base and J shed 4 bases, with 14 bases lying between them. The CDR3 is made up of 15 amino acids. This chain's CDR3 is CASSLVEGDRYEQYF. The DNA for the CDR3 is TGTGCCAGCAGCTTAGTTGAGGGGGACCGGTACGAGCAGTACTTC.

This clone was seen once. The chain employs TRBV2 and TRBJ2-1; 7 nucleotides align to TRBD1. The CDR3 extends over 14 amino acids. Per germline, CDR1 SNHLY and CDR2 FYNNEI. With V trimmed by 4 bases and J by 6 bases, 6 bases remained unmatched. CDR3 protein: CASSVDRVGNEQFF. In nucleotides, the CDR3 is TGTGCCAGCAGTGTCGACAGGGTGGGCAATGAGCAGTTCTTC.

This chain uses TRBV15 with TRBJ2-7; 7 bases align to TRBD1. CDR1 and CDR2 from the germline V gene are LNHNV and YYDKDF (reference sequence). The length of the CDR3 is 13 residues. V trimming: 5 bases; J trimming: 3 bases; junction bases outside the gene matches: 4. The CDR3 loop reads CATSPGTVYEQYF. DNA for the CDR3: TGTGCCACCAGCCCCGGGACAGTCTACGAGCAGTACTTC.

The table lists this clone with a few counts. The gene calls are TRBV28 and TRBJ1-1; D not resolved. Germline CDR1 is MDHEN and CDR2 is SYDVKM. The CDR3 extends over 13 amino acids. The V end was cut by 4 bases, the J end by 5 bases, with 11 bases between. The CDR3, as DNA: TGTGCCAGCAGTTCTAATCTGTTGACTGAAGCTTTCTTT. The encoded protein is CASSSNLLTEAFF.

This sequence joins TRBV7-2 and TRBJ2-2, with 7 positions matching TRBD1. J was trimmed by 7 bases and V by 5 bases; bases with no gene match: 7. CDR1 is SGHTA, CDR2 FQGNSA, per germline. The CDR3 totals 14 residues. The CDR3 bases are TGTGCCAGCAGCATACAGGGGCCACACGGGGAGCTGTTTTTT. It codes for CASSIQGPHGELFF.

V gene TRBV14 combines with J gene TRBJ1-2, with TRBD1 identical over 9 bases. The length of the CDR3 is 13 residues. Germline V CDR1 and CDR2: SGHDN, FVKESK. The trim removed 2 bases at V and 8 bases at J, leaving 3 bases unmatched. CDR3 loop: CASSQIDRGGYTF. The DNA for the CDR3 is TGTGCCAGCAGCCAAATCGACAGGGGGGGCTACACCTTC.

Comment on this clone: No DNA is shown, since the ends of the CDR3 on it are uncertain; the CDR3 is the one TCRdb lists. The chain links TRBV11-1 to TRBJ2-1; the table assigns TRBD2, which was not confirmed against the DNA. Germline lookup yields CDR1 SGHAT and CDR2 FQDESV (reference sequence). The CDR3 spans 16 residues, counting both ends. This CDR3 is CASSWGTGTSGSIEFF.

The rearrangement uses TRBV9 and TRBJ2-7; TRBD1 matches at 8 bases. The length of the CDR3 is 14 residues. Germline-derived CDR1 and CDR2 are SGDLS and YYNGEE. J gave up 5 bases and V 3 bases, and 7 bases lay outside the gene matches. The CDR3 here is CASSAGQAVHEQYF. The DNA for the CDR3 is TGTGCCAGCAGCGCGGGACAGGCCGTCCACGAGCAGTACTTC. Based on the CDR3 plus reference TRBV9 and TRBJ2-7, the full variable domain is DSGVTQTPKHLITATGQRVTLRCSPRSGDLSVYWYQQSLDQGLQFLIQYYNGEERAKGNILERFSAQQFPDLHSELNLSSLELGDSALYFCASSAGQAVHEQYFGPGTRLTVT.

The chain carries TRBV21-1 and TRBJ2-1; the listed D gene, TRBD1, was not tested against the DNA. TRBV21-1 counts as a pseudogene. The CDR3 covers 17 residues. CDR3 protein: CASSNWWGTVTIDEQFF. CDR3 nucleotides: TGTGCCAGCAGCAACTGGTGGGGGACAGTGACTATCGATGAGCAGTTCTTC.

The chain combines TRBV29-1 with TRBJ2-7, with 7 nucleotides matching TRBD1. This CDR3 has 13 residues. J was trimmed by 0 bases and V by 6 bases; bases with no gene match: 5. Looked up from germline, CDR1 is SQVTM and CDR2 is ANQGSEA. This chain's CDR3 is CSVLSGGSYEQYF. In DNA, the CDR3 is TGCAGCGTCCTCTCAGGGGGCTCCTACGAGCAGTACTTC.

Remarks on this clone: Sequence at one end of the junction differs from germline and may be a read error. This sequence joins TRBV7-9 and TRBJ1-3, with 8 positions matching TRBD1. This CDR3 is 11 amino acids long. Per the germline V gene, CDR1 is SEHNR and CDR2 is FQNEAQ (reference sequence). DNA for the CDR3: TGTGCCAGCAGCCCCGGGACAGGCCTTAATTTT. Translation gives CASSPGTGLNF.

The rearrangement uses TRBV3-1 (or the pseudogene TRBV3-2) and TRBJ2-3; D is unclear. CDR1 is LGHDT and CDR2 is YNNKEL in the germline V gene (reference sequence). V dropped 5 bases and J dropped 1 base, with 19 bases sitting between them. The CDR3 runs to 17 residues. The CDR3 DNA reads as TGTGCCAGCAGCAAACGTACATGGGCGTCAGGCACAGATACGCAGTATTTT. As protein: CASSKRTWASGTDTQYF.

The rearrangement joins TRBV30 to TRBJ2-2; 8 bases fit TRBD1. The germline V gene encodes CDR1 GTSNPN and CDR2 SVGIG (reference sequence). Trimming at V came to 0 bases and at J to 1 base, leaving 4 bases not matched to a gene. This CDR3 has 16 residues. The DNA of the CDR3 is TGTGCCTGGAGTGTACTCGGACAGGGGAACACCGGGGAGCTGTTTTTT. Translated, it gives CAWSVLGQGNTGELFF.

The V call is TRBV5-1, the J call TRBJ2-3, with 11 bases lining up with TRBD2. This CDR3 is built from 15 residues. Trimming at V came to 3 bases and at J to 8 bases, leaving 8 bases not matched to a gene. Germline CDR1 is SGHRS and CDR2 is YFSETQ. Here the CDR3 DNA reads TGCGCCAGCAGCTCAACCGGGACTAGCGGAACTACGCAGTATTTT. Its translation is CASSSTGTSGTTQYF.

The chain joins TRBV19 to TRBJ2-1; 13 nucleotides agree with TRBD2. V was pared by 3 bases and J by 2 bases, with 10 bases of the junction left unmatched. Germline-derived CDR1 and CDR2 are LNHDA and SQIVND (reference sequence). The length of the CDR3 is 19 residues. The chain's CDR3 is CASSMRGYTSGGAYNEQFF. The CDR3 coding sequence is TGTGCCAGTAGTATGAGGGGATATACTAGCGGGGGGGCCTACAATGAGCAGTTCTTC.

This sequence joins TRBV28 and TRBJ1-6, with 7 bases matching TRBD1. This CDR3 comprises 14 residues. V lost 2 bases, J lost 13 bases, and 8 bases stayed unmatched. Looked up from germline, CDR1 is MDHEN and CDR2 is SYDVKM. The CDR3 region has the DNA TGTGCCAGCAGTTTAGGGACAGCGATGACCCCCCTCCACTTT. Its protein product is CASSLGTAMTPLHF.

The chain couples TRBV13 to TRBJ2-5, with 9 bases identical to TRBD1. CDR3 length: 14 residues. The V segment lost 5 bases and the J segment 5 bases; nucleotides outside the gene matches: 6. CDR1 is PRHDT, CDR2 FYEKMQ, per germline (reference sequence). The CDR3 nucleotides are TGTGCCAGCAGCGTGGGACAGGGCAGCGAGACCCAGTACTTC. This encodes CASSVGQGSETQYF.

J is TRBJ1-1 and V is TRBV2, with 9 bases aligning to TRBD1. The CDR3 length is 13 residues. V gave up 4 bases and J gave up 6 bases; unmatched junction bases: 3. In germline, CDR1 is SNHLY, CDR2 FYNNEI. The CDR3: CASSGQGVAEAFF. DNA of the CDR3: TGTGCCAGCAGTGGACAGGGGGTTGCTGAAGCTTTCTTT.

V and J are TRBV2 and TRBJ2-7; D call uncertain. The V end was cut by 8 bases, the J end by 3 bases, with 8 bases between. CDR3 length: 11 amino acids. Germline V CDR1 and CDR2: SNHLY, FYNNEI. The CDR3 loop reads CASSRVYEQYF. The CDR3 DNA follows: TGTGCCAGCTCTCGGGTCTACGAGCAGTACTTC.

This clone has a single count. The chain links TRBV18 to TRBJ1-2; D call uncertain. Germline CDR1 and CDR2: KGHSH and LQKENI. V lost 0 bases, J lost 8 bases, and 13 bases lay in between. CDR3 length equals 14 residues. CDR3 protein: CASSPPGEVGGYTF. As DNA, the CDR3 is TGTGCCAGCTCACCACCCGGGGAAGTAGGAGGCTACACCTTC.

This CDR3 reads CASSLDQASYGYTF. The CDR3, as DNA: TGTGCCAGCAGCTTGGATCAAGCTTCTTATGGCTACACCTTC. This rearrangement joins TRBV5-4 to TRBJ1-2, with D uncertain. The germline V and J ends were trimmed by 0 bases and 5 bases, with 11 bases remaining between them. CDR1 and CDR2 (germline): SGHNT, YYREEE (reference sequence). The CDR3 extends over 14 amino acids.

CDR3 amino acids: CASSLGFAYLETQYF. The CDR3 DNA reads as TGTGCCAGCAGCTTGGGGTTTGCCTATTTAGAGACCCAGTACTTC. The V and J genes are TRBV5-8 and TRBJ2-5, with D unclear. V lost 0 bases and J 4 bases, leaving 13 bases between the germline ends. The V gene's germline CDR1 is SGHTS and CDR2 YDEGEE. CDR3 length: 15 residues. The full variable domain, its missing parts supplied by reference TRBV5-8 and TRBJ2-5, is EAGVTQSPTHLIKTRGQQATLRCSPISGHTSVYWYQQALGLGLQFLLWYDEGEERNRGNFPPRFSGRQFPNYSSELNVNALELEDSALYLCASSLGFAYLETQYFGPGTRLLVL.

The rearrangement joins TRBV6-5 to TRBJ2-7, with D possibly being TRBD2 (7 bases). CDR1 MNHEY and CDR2 SVGAGI come from the germline V gene. The CDR3 runs 13 residues. Trimming pared 6 bases from V and 6 bases from J, leaving 15 bases between. CDR3 bases: TGTGCCAGCAGGGAGACTAGCAGGGGCGAGCAGTACTTC. Its translation is CASRETSRGEQYF.

The chain is built from TRBV6-2 or TRBV6-3 and TRBJ1-1, with TRBD1 matching 7 bases. This CDR3 has 14 amino acids. The V and J ends lost 0 bases and 5 bases, in that order; junction bases with no gene match: 3. Germline V gene data show CDR1 as MNHEY and CDR2 as SVGEGT. The CDR3 sequence is CASSYSPGGTEAFF. In nucleotides, the CDR3 is TGTGCCAGCAGTTACTCCCCAGGGGGGACTGAAGCTTTCTTT.

The rearrangement uses TRBV27 and TRBJ1-6; 7 bases are shared with TRBD1. The CDR3 runs to 15 residues. Trimming took 5 bases from V and 7 from J; bases not matched to a gene: 8. Germline-derived CDR1 and CDR2 are MNHEY and SMNVEV (reference sequence). The CDR3 spells CASSLNRGENSPLHF. CDR3 in DNA: TGTGCCAGCAGTCTAAACAGGGGTGAAAATTCACCCCTCCACTTT.

V gene TRBV15 combines with J gene TRBJ2-7; D unresolved. V was clipped by 1 base and J by 5 bases, with 12 bases between them. The CDR3 spans 14 residues. Germline V gene sequence: CDR1 LNHNV, CDR2 YYDKDF (reference sequence). CDR3 in amino acids: CATSRGVSVDEQYF. Written as DNA, the CDR3 is TGTGCCACCAGCAGAGGAGTTTCGGTTGACGAGCAGTACTTC.

The chain has TRBV12-3 or TRBV12-4 and TRBJ2-5, with D possibly matching TRBD1 (6 bases). Trimming took off 5 bases at V and 1 base at J, with 8 bases between the two ends. The CDR3 length is 13 residues. This chain's CDR3 is CASSTGFQETQYF. CDR3 DNA: TGTGCCAGCAGTACAGGGTTCCAAGAGACCCAGTACTTC.

V gene TRBV5-5 combines with J gene TRBJ1-1; possible D gene TRBD1, 5 bases. This CDR3 comprises 14 residues. Per the germline V gene, CDR1 is SGHKS and CDR2 is YYEKEE (reference sequence). Trimming left V 1 base short and J 7 bases short, with 14 bases between. The CDR3 DNA reads TGTGCCAGCAGCTTGCGTTCGGGGGTGGGTGAAGCTTTCTTT. The encoded protein is CASSLRSGVGEAFF.